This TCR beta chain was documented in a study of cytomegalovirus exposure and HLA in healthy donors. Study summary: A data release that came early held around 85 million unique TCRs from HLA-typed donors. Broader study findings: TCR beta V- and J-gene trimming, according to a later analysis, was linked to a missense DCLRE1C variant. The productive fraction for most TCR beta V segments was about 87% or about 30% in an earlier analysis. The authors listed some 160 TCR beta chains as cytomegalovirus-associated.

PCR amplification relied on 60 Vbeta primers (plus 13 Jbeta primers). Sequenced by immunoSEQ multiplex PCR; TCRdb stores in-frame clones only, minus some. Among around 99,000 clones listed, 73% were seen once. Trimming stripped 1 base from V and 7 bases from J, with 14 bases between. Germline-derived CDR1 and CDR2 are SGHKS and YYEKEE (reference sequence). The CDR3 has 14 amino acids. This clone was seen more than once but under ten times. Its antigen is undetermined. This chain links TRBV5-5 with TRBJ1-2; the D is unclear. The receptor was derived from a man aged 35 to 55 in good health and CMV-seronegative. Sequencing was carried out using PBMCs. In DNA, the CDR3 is TGTGCCAGCAGCTTGACTGACGGGAAAGGTGGCTACACCTTC. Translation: CASSLTDGKGGYTF.